The following is a T cell receptor (beta chain) sequence with its context. This clonotype was seen a few times. It lacks a known antigen. Base qualities are not at hand, and no much larger clone is one base apart. Per the publication, the treatment or condition label means: in vitro stimulation with specific CMV peptide epitopes to enrich CMV-specific T cells. The entry originates in a study of T cell repertoires in cytomegalovirus infection (dated 2019 in TCRdb). For context, the study as a whole: The peptide stimulations were aimed at well-studied HLA-B-restricted epitopes as well as recently identified HLA-C-restricted CMV epitopes, whose presentation resists viral immunomodulation. Donor HLA type was relevant to the analysis, because carriage of CMV infection together with the matching HLA type was indicated by public TCR beta signatures. Points the paper makes about the study in general: The ex vivo response was dominated by HLA-C-restricted CMV-specific TCR beta clonotypes, which also provided the single most frequent clonotype in two of eight donors. Cumulative frequency of public TCR beta family members discriminated carriers of CMV infection plus the relevant HLA type in this cohort and an independent roughly 330-donor cohort.

TCRdb records Illumina HiSeq 1500 as the sequencer. TCRdb trimmed public reads at Q25 via fastp, called clones via MiXCR and kept in-frame beta chains. A single entry per CDR3 protein holds the most common genes and DNA from its merged rows. Across this sample there are tens of thousands of distinct CDR3 sequences, with approximately 39% seen only once. 80% to 95% of the sample comes from the top ten. Its CDR3 holds 20 amino acids, cysteine through phenylalanine. CDR3 DNA is the only sequence kept; it has 60 bases, read in frame from the first base. The germline V and J ends show losses of 6 bases and 5 bases respectively, and no gene match explains 23 bases of the junction. CDR1 and CDR2 were assigned from the germline V gene as MGHRA and YSYEKL.

Here the chain combines TRBV4-1 and TRBJ2-1, with TRBD2 matching 9 junction bases. The sample in question was CD8+ T cells from cultured PBMCs, obtained from culture after CMV antigen stimulation. The TCR sequence derives from a human donor in good health (CMV status not recorded). Some clones in this sample may be carry-over from other donors' samples. CDR3 sequence: CASRPNILAGLARGDNEQFF. The nucleotide sequence reads as follows: TGCGCCAGCAGACCGAACATCCTAGCGGGGCTAGCTAGAGGGGACAATGAGCAGTTCTTC.